One and the same sample provided the 9 T cell receptor beta chains below, sequenced in a study of blood T cell repertoires in COVID-19. TCRdb's copy holds only in-frame clones and misses some; the assay was immunoSEQ multiplex PCR. The sample records roughly 400,000 clones, about 88% being singletons. Sequencing used PBMCs or T cells enriched from blood (not recorded which). These receptors were obtained from a woman in her late teens or twenties who had been exposed to COVID-19.

The chain has TRBV2 and TRBJ2-3, with D possibly TRBD2 on 6 matching bases. Germline V gene lookup returns CDR1 SNHLY and CDR2 FYNNEI. Trimming took off 4 bases at V and 1 base at J, with 12 bases between the two ends. The CDR3 is 15 residues long. This CDR3 is CASSVGGAGTDTQYF. The CDR3 DNA reads as TGTGCCAGCAGTGTGGGCGGGGCGGGCACAGATACGCAGTATTTT.

In the case of this clone: This same CDR3 is encoded by further DNA sequences in the sample. The chain carries TRBV19 and TRBJ2-7; 11 positions agree with TRBD1. Germline CDR1 is LNHDA and CDR2 is SQIVND (reference sequence). CDR3 length equals 14 residues. J was trimmed by 4 bases and V by 5 bases; bases with no gene match: 4. In nucleotides, the CDR3 is TGTGCCAGTAGTGCCGGGACAGGGGGGTACGAGCAGTACTTC. Its translation: CASSAGTGGYEQYF. Drawing the rest from reference TRBV19 and TRBJ2-7, the complete variable domain is DGGITQSPKYLFRKEGQNVTLSCEQNLNHDAMYWYRQDPGQGLRLIYYSQIVNDFQKGDIAEGYSVSREKKESFPLTVTSAQKNPTAFYLCASSAGTGGYEQYFGPGTRLTVT.

Only one count was recorded for this clone. The chain joins TRBV5-6 to TRBJ2-3, with D perhaps matching TRBD1 (6 bases). Germline assignment: CDR1 SGHDT and CDR2 YYEEEE. With 4 bases removed from V and 4 bases from J, the gap between germline ends came to 13 bases. CDR3 length: 14 amino acids. The CDR3 bases are TGTGCCAGCAGCAATGGGCCAGGGGCAGATACGCAGTATTTT. This gives the protein CASSNGPGADTQYF. Drawing the rest from reference TRBV5-6 and TRBJ2-3, the complete variable domain is DAGVTQSPTHLIKTRGQQVTLRCSPKSGHDTVSWYQQALGQGPQFIFQYYEEEERQRGNFPDRFSGHQFPNYSSELNVNALLLGDSALYLCASSNGPGADTQYFGPGTRLTVL.

The J gene is TRBJ1-6, the V gene TRBV27; 9 positions match TRBD1. The ends lost 2 bases at V and 3 bases at J; junction bases unmatched: 2. The CDR3 extends over 16 amino acids. The germline V gene has CDR1 MNHEY and CDR2 SMNVEV (reference sequence). The CDR3 loop is CASSLATGGYNSPLHF. The CDR3 nucleotides are TGTGCCAGCAGTTTAGCGACAGGGGGCTATAATTCACCCCTCCACTTT.

The chain has TRBV27 and TRBJ1-2; D remains ambiguous. Germline-derived CDR1 and CDR2 are MNHEY and SMNVEV (reference sequence). V was trimmed by 2 bases and J by 8 bases, leaving 12 bases between them. The CDR3 contains 13 residues. The DNA for the CDR3 is TGTGCCAGCAGTTTAAACGGGGTAGGGGGCTACACCTTC. Encoded protein: CASSLNGVGGYTF.

This clone was seen only a few times. The chain is built from TRBV4-2 and TRBJ1-4; 8 nucleotides match TRBD1. The CDR3 is 15 amino acids. The germline V gene encodes CDR1 LGHNA and CDR2 YNFKEQ. With V trimmed by 10 bases and J by 8 bases, 15 bases remained unmatched. CDR3 sequence reads: CAIEDRAVEAEKLFF. The CDR3 coding sequence is TGTGCCATTGAGGACAGGGCGGTCGAAGCGGAAAAACTGTTTTTT.

This chain uses TRBV28 with TRBJ2-7; 7 bases match TRBD1. This CDR3 spans 14 amino acids. The J segment lost 0 bases and the V segment lost 6 bases, leaving 5 bases of the junction unmatched. CDR1 and CDR2 from the germline V gene are MDHEN and SYDVKM. The CDR3 coding sequence is TGTGCCAGCAGATTGACAGGGAACTCCTACGAGCAGTACTTC. Translating it yields CASRLTGNSYEQYF.

This rearrangement joins TRBV3-1 (or the pseudogene TRBV3-2) to TRBJ2-3, with TRBD1 matching over 9 bases. The CDR3 spans 16 residues. The germline V gene has CDR1 LGHDT and CDR2 YNNKEL (reference sequence). V lost 7 bases, J lost 4 bases, and 12 bases stayed unmatched. CDR3 in DNA: TGTGCCAGCACCCCTTTAGGACAGGGGATGGCAGATACGCAGTATTTT. Protein product: CASTPLGQGMADTQYF.

The V call is TRBV28, the J call TRBJ2-1; maybe TRBD2 (6 bases). Trimming removed 6 bases at V and 4 bases at J, with 16 bases between. The CDR3 has 15 amino acids. The germline CDR1 and CDR2 sequences are MDHEN and SYDVKM. CDR3 loop: CASRPPPGTYNEQFF. The CDR3 region has the DNA TGTGCCAGCAGGCCACCCCCTGGGACTTACAATGAGCAGTTCTTC.